The clone carrying this T cell receptor (beta chain) turned up a few times. The antigen remains undetermined. This sample stems from a study of human T cells and chemical hapten exposure. Study context: All patients underwent weekly scalp dosing with diphenylcyclopropenone for the full roughly 25-week study.

TCRdb re-analysed the RACE reads in MiXCR, keeping a single row per CDR3 protein. Seen here are 180,000 or so distinct CDR3 sequences, almost 30% observed once, and the top ten hold 2.9%. CDR3 length: 18 amino acids. Germline CDR1 reads SQVTM; CDR2 reads ANQGSEA. Trimming removed 2 bases from V and 0 bases from J, with 20 bases in between. The time point here: pre-sensitization, week 0. The treatment here: therapeutic diphenylcyclopropenone sensitization with weekly scalp DPC. General study points: High-frequency TCRs, those above 1 in 1000, stayed the same after DPC sensitization. The study found expanded TCRs formed significantly more large CDR3 similarity clusters than controls.

The TCR comes from a woman aged 25 to 39 with alopecia areata. Some clones in this sample may be carry-over from other donors' samples. This chain connects TRBV29-1 to TRBJ2-4, with D unresolved. The source material was whole blood, sampled in connection with sensitization to the hapten diphenylcyclopropenone (DPC). The CDR3 sequence is CSVETGPAYSLAKNIQYF. CDR3 in DNA: TGCAGCGTTGAAACCGGTCCAGCATACTCTCTAGCCAAAAACATTCAGTACTTC.